Below, 24 T cell receptor beta chains from the same sample are listed, as sequenced in a study of identical twins. TCRdb used MiXCR to reprocess the 5' RACE reads, holding one entry per CDR3 protein. The repertoire includes about 340,000 distinct CDR3 sequences, around 12% of them detected once, and just over 7% sits in the top ten. The data were also submitted as part of a second study, on yellow fever vaccine responses in identical twins.

The sample taken for sequencing was CD8+ T cells sorted from blood. These receptors originate from a young woman in good health.

This chain connects TRBV14 to TRBJ2-7, with TRBD2 matching over 12 bases. The junction had 4 bases not matched to a gene; V was cut back by 2 bases and J by 5 bases. Per the germline V gene, CDR1 is SGHDN and CDR2 is FVKESK. This CDR3 contains 15 residues. The CDR3 is CASSQTSGRRDEQYF. CDR3 in DNA: TGTGCCAGCAGCCAAACTAGCGGGAGGCGGGACGAGCAGTACTTC.

The table lists this clonotype with a few counts. The rearrangement links TRBV20-1 to TRBJ2-2; D could derive from TRBD1 or TRBD2 (6 bases each). The CDR3 covers 15 residues. Germline assignment: CDR1 DFQATT and CDR2 SNEGSKA (reference sequence). The germline V and J ends were trimmed by 1 base and 5 bases, with 14 bases remaining between them. CDR3 amino acids: CSARGRDTPTGELFF. Written as DNA, the CDR3 is TGCAGTGCTAGAGGGCGGGACACTCCAACCGGGGAGCTGTTTTTT.

This chain links TRBV7-9 with TRBJ2-1; 7 bases agree with TRBD1. V trimming: 2 bases; J trimming: 7 bases; junction bases outside the gene matches: 11. From germline, CDR1 is SEHNR and CDR2 FQNEAQ (reference sequence). The CDR3 is 16 amino acids. CDR3 amino acids: CASSLTTGLSWNEQFF. DNA of the CDR3: TGTGCCAGCAGCTTAACGACAGGGTTGTCGTGGAATGAGCAGTTCTTC.

The J gene is TRBJ1-5, the V gene TRBV15, with D possibly TRBD1 on 5 matching bases. The CDR3 runs to 14 residues. The V gene lost 5 bases and the J gene lost 3 bases, with 11 bases spanning the gap. CDR1 LNHNV and CDR2 YYDKDF come from the germline V gene (reference sequence). The CDR3 nucleotides read TGTGCCACCAGCGGGGACGTGATCAATCAGCCCCAGCATTTT. Amino acid sequence: CATSGDVINQPQHF.

Ten or more counts support this clonotype. This rearrangement joins TRBV5-1 to TRBJ1-1; D is possibly TRBD1 (5 bases). Trimming removed 3 bases from V and 8 bases from J, with 8 bases in between. This CDR3 has 11 amino acids. CDR1 and CDR2 (germline): SGHRS, YFSETQ. CDR3 bases: TGCGCCAGCAGCTACGGGGGGGAAGCTTTCTTT. Encoded protein: CASSYGGEAFF.

This clonotype has a handful of counts. The chain uses TRBV7-8 and TRBJ2-5; possible D gene TRBD2, 5 bases. V gave up 5 bases and J gave up 2 bases, with 12 bases separating them. The CDR3 sequence is 14 residues long. The germline V gene encodes CDR1 SGHVS and CDR2 FQNEAQ. The CDR3 nucleotides are TGTGCCAGCAGCAAGGGAGTGGGTCAAGAGACCCAGTACTTC. Translated, it gives CASSKGVGQETQYF.

With regard to this clonotype: Germline and junction disagree at one end, which may indicate a read error. The genes are TRBV3-1 and TRBJ2-2, with 10 nucleotides matching TRBD2. CDR3 length: 16 residues. Germline CDR1 LGHDT, CDR2 YNNKEL (reference sequence). The CDR3 sequence: CASSQPSGRAGGELVF. CDR3 DNA sequence: TGTGCCAGCAGCCAACCGAGCGGGAGGGCCGGCGGGGAGCTGGTTTTT.

The chain is built from TRBV19 and TRBJ1-2; 9 nucleotides agree with TRBD1. The germline gives CDR1 LNHDA, CDR2 SQIVND (reference sequence). The CDR3 consists of 16 residues. V was pared by 2 bases and J by 4 bases, with 8 bases of the junction left unmatched. The CDR3 DNA follows: TGTGCCAGTAGTATACGATCCGGGACAGGGACCTATGGCTACACCTTC. Encoded protein: CASSIRSGTGTYGYTF.

V and J are TRBV4-1 and TRBJ2-1; D may be TRBD2 (5 bases). Germline CDR1 MGHRA, CDR2 YSYEKL. The CDR3 is made up of 14 amino acids. The germline V and J ends were trimmed by 7 bases and 0 bases, with 10 bases remaining between them. The CDR3 DNA sequence: TGCGCCAGCACTCGGACTGACTCCTACAATGAGCAGTTCTTC. Translation: CASTRTDSYNEQFF.

The sample holds a few counts of this clonotype. This chain uses TRBV6-5 with TRBJ1-1, with 11 positions matching TRBD1. This CDR3 spans 14 amino acids. The germline V gene has CDR1 MNHEY and CDR2 SVGAGI. Losses at the gene ends were 4 bases for V and 4 bases for J; bases not matched to a gene: 2. The CDR3 bases are TGTGCCAGCAGTTCGGGACAGGGGGTCACTGAAGCTTTCTTT. Protein sequence: CASSSGQGVTEAFF.

This clonotype was observed many times. The chain links TRBV12-3 or TRBV12-4 to TRBJ2-3; D is unclear. V was cut by 3 bases and J by 3 bases, with 1 base left in between. This CDR3 is 11 amino acids long. CDR3 DNA sequence: TGTGCCAGCAGTTTGACAGATACGCAGTATTTT. It translates to CASSLTDTQYF.

In its sample, this clonotype was seen a few times. The rearrangement uses TRBV20-1 and TRBJ2-3; 10 positions match TRBD2. This CDR3 spans 15 amino acids. Trimming took 3 bases from V and 2 from J; bases not matched to a gene: 5. CDR1 is DFQATT, CDR2 SNEGSKA, per germline (reference sequence). The CDR3 is CSASTSGDPTDTQYF. The CDR3 region has the DNA TGCAGTGCTAGCACTAGCGGGGACCCCACAGATACGCAGTATTTT.

This clonotype appeared a few times. This sequence joins TRBV29-1 and TRBJ1-1; D is ambiguous. This CDR3 comprises 11 residues. Germline CDR1 and CDR2: SQVTM and ANQGSEA. Between the trimmed V and J ends, which lost 7 bases and 6 bases, there was a span of 12 bases. CDR3 in DNA: TGCAGCGGGGTTTTGTCAGCTGAAGCTTTCTTT. Translating it yields CSGVLSAEAFF.

In this sample, this clonotype turned up a few times. V is TRBV21-1 and J is TRBJ2-7; the DNA was not used to check the table's D call, TRBD2. TRBV21-1 is annotated as a pseudogene. This CDR3 is built from 17 residues. This CDR3 is CASSKECASGGPYEQYV. CDR3 bases: TGTGCCAGCAGCAAAGAGTGTGCTAGCGGGGGCCCCTACGAGCAGTACGTC.

This clonotype was observed at least ten times. The chain uses TRBV12-3 or TRBV12-4 and TRBJ2-1; D perhaps matches TRBD2 (5 bases). V shed 0 bases and J shed 8 bases, with 14 bases lying between them. The CDR3 sequence is 15 residues long. Here the CDR3 reads CASSLARGFGYEQFF. The CDR3 coding sequence is TGTGCCAGCAGTTTAGCCCGGGGATTTGGCTATGAGCAGTTCTTC.

This chain connects TRBV12-3 or TRBV12-4 to TRBJ1-3; D may be TRBD1 (6 bases). The CDR3 has 15 amino acids. The V end was cut by 5 bases, the J end by 12 bases, with 23 bases between. CDR3 residues: CASSITGKVTFGIYF. For the CDR3, the DNA is TGTGCCAGCAGTATAACAGGGAAGGTTACTTTCGGCATATATTTT.

Points on this clonotype: The junction differs from germline at one of its ends, possibly a read error. The V and J genes are TRBV29-1 and TRBJ2-7, with no clear D. The germline V gene has CDR1 SQVTM and CDR2 ANQGSEA. The CDR3 is 13 amino acids. The CDR3 reads CSVEDDLSYEQYF. Here the CDR3 DNA reads TGCAGCGTCGAAGACGATCTCTCCTACGAGCAGTACTTC.

This clonotype was detected a few times. This chain uses TRBV28 with TRBJ2-2; D is ambiguous. The CDR3 is 15 amino acids. Trimming removed 3 bases from V and 1 base from J, with 9 bases in between. Germline V gene data show CDR1 as MDHEN and CDR2 as SYDVKM. CDR3 DNA: TGTGCCAGCAGTTTTGAGACATTGAACACCGGGGAGCTGTTTTTT. Translated: CASSFETLNTGELFF.

By frequency in the sample, this clonotype is medium-sized (0.01 to 0.1%). The chain employs TRBV3-1 and TRBJ2-3; 7 nucleotides align to TRBD2. The germline CDR1 and CDR2 sequences are LGHDT and YNNKEL (reference sequence). This CDR3 spans 20 amino acids. The trim removed 0 bases at V and 2 bases at J, leaving 17 bases unmatched. The CDR3 DNA sequence: TGTGCCAGCAGCCAAGATATCGCTGTAGCGGGTGTTCCTCTCACAGATACGCAGTATTTT. Residues: CASSQDIAVAGVPLTDTQYF.

The CDR3 region has the DNA TGTGCCACCAGCAGAGATGAACACTACAAAAACAATGAGCAGTTCTTC. Protein sequence: CATSRDEHYKNNEQFF. V is TRBV15 and J is TRBJ2-1; D gene ambiguous. CDR3 size: 16 residues. Germline CDR1 and CDR2: LNHNV and YYDKDF (reference sequence). The V end lost 0 bases, the J end lost 5 bases, and 14 bases lay between the germline ends.

This clonotype showed up many times. This chain uses TRBV6-5 with TRBJ1-4; TRBD1 agrees at 10 bases. V trimming: 4 bases; J trimming: 1 base; junction bases outside the gene matches: 9. Germline V gives CDR1 MNHEY, CDR2 SVGAGI. The CDR3 has 18 residues. The DNA for the CDR3 is TGTGCCAGCAGTTTGACAGGGGGCTTAGGGTTAACTAATGAAAAACTGTTTTTT. It yields the protein CASSLTGGLGLTNEKLFF.

A few counts support this clonotype. The gene calls are TRBV11-2 and TRBJ2-7; a weak D match, TRBD1 (6 bases). This CDR3 contains 14 residues. Per the germline V gene, CDR1 is SGHAT and CDR2 is FQNNGV. Trimming cost V 5 bases and J 4 bases, with 15 bases left between them. CDR3 coding DNA: TGTGCCAGCAGCCGGTGGTACGGGACATACGAGCAGTACGTC. This encodes CASSRWYGTYEQYV.

J is TRBJ2-5 and V is TRBV27; D possibly matches TRBD1 or TRBD2 (6 bases each). The V end lost 3 bases, the J end lost 5 bases, and 13 bases lay between the germline ends. Germline V gene lookup returns CDR1 MNHEY and CDR2 SMNVEV (reference sequence). This CDR3 is built from 14 residues. DNA of the CDR3: TGTGCCAGCAGTTTTGGGGGGCCGCGGGAGACCCAGTACTTC. As protein: CASSFGGPRETQYF.

There are many counts of this clonotype. CDR3 DNA: TGTGCCAGCAGTGCCGACAGGGAATCCTCCTACGAGCAGTACGTC. Amino acid sequence: CASSADRESSYEQYV. The chain is built from TRBV28 and TRBJ2-7, with 7 bases aligning to TRBD1. CDR1 is MDHEN, CDR2 SYDVKM, per germline. V lost 5 bases, J lost 0 bases, and 7 bases stayed unmatched. The CDR3 runs to 15 residues.